The sequence of this TCR beta chain was determined in a study of beta chain features in type 1 diabetes. Study overall: Over all samples combined, about 100,000,000 sorted cells were examined.

Germline CDR1 and CDR2: LGHNA and YSLEER. Trimming removed 0 bases at V and 4 bases at J, with 19 bases between. This CDR3 has 18 residues. Researchers reported sorting CD4+ naive, central memory, regulatory and stem cell-like memory cells via CD45RO/CCR7/CD25/CD127/CD95/CD27. Isolated RNA was reverse transcribed in full, so expressed TCRB transcripts were sequenced. Sequenced by immunoSEQ multiplex PCR; TCRdb stores in-frame clones only, minus some. The top ten hold approximately 0.016% of the sample, which has 300,000 to 400,000 clones, approximately 9.9% seen once. This receptor was identified in a woman in her 30s in good health. Sequencing was carried out using naive CD4+ T cells from blood. The rearrangement joins TRBV4-3 to TRBJ1-3; D gene unclear. CDR3 region: CASSQDLSRVSFGNTIYF. The CDR3 DNA follows: TGCGCCAGCAGCCAAGATCTTTCGAGGGTTTCTTTCGGAAACACCATATATTTT.